This T cell receptor (beta chain) emerged from a study of T-cell reconstitution after alpha-beta-depleted transplantation in children. Construction of the TCRbeta library involved unique molecular identifiers. TCRdb processed the PCR reads anew with MiXCR; each CDR3 protein has one entry. In the table there are about 400,000 distinct CDR3 sequences, roughly 15% of which are singletons. This CDR3 region has 14 residues. The germline gives CDR1 LGHDT, CDR2 YNNKEL (reference sequence). The V and J ends lost 1 base and 0 bases respectively, with 7 bases between them. Study findings and constraints: Once a year had passed after transplant, T-cell counts and diversity came mostly from newly produced T cells. Some patients owed their high day-60 TCRbeta diversity to surviving recipient T cells and thymic progenitors. Several hundred expanded graft clones reportedly supplied alpha-beta T cells about two months after transplant.

To note about this clonotype: The antigen remains undetermined.

The sequence was obtained from a boy younger than two who had a stem cell transplant for Wiskott-Aldrich syndrome, so the T cells may come from the graft donor. This material consisted of PBMCs, mostly from graft donor cells, taken 360 days after TCRalphabeta/CD19-depleted stem cell transplant. The chain couples TRBV3-1 to TRBJ2-7; no firm D call. CDR3 nucleotides: TGTGCCAGCAGCCAAGGGGGTCCCTCCTACGAGCAGTACTTC. The encoded protein is CASSQGGPSYEQYF.